The 4 T cell receptor beta chains below come from one sample, sequenced in a study of T cell repertoires in cytomegalovirus infection. From the reads, TCRdb called clonotypes with MiXCR, one entry per CDR3 protein. The sample has fewer than 200,000 distinct CDR3 sequences; around an eighth are singletons. The source material was PBMCs. The receptor set was obtained from a human donor in good health (CMV status not recorded). Some clones in this sample may be carry-over from other donors' samples.

This clonotype was observed many times. The chain couples TRBV25-1 to TRBJ1-2; a weak D match, TRBD1 (5 bases). This CDR3 spans 14 amino acids. Germline values: CDR1 MGHDK, CDR2 SYGVNS. Trimming removed 1 base from V and 5 bases from J, with 11 bases in between. Here the CDR3 reads CASSELSGFYGYTF. CDR3 nucleotide sequence: TGTGCCAGCAGTGAATTATCAGGGTTTTATGGCTACACCTTC.

This clonotype was seen many times. V usage is TRBV7-2 and J usage is TRBJ1-2, with 10 nucleotides matching TRBD1. The junction had 6 bases not matched to a gene; V was cut back by 4 bases and J by 4 bases. CDR1 and CDR2 (germline): SGHTA, FQGNSA. CDR3 length equals 15 residues. Here the CDR3 DNA reads TGTGCCAGCAGCTACCGACAGGGGGCCAGCTATGGCTACACCTTC. Protein product: CASSYRQGASYGYTF.

The rearrangement uses TRBV29-1 and TRBJ2-1; the D is unclear. Germline loops: CDR1 SQVTM, CDR2 ANQGSEA. V was pared by 8 bases and J by 9 bases, with 14 bases between. The CDR3 runs to 11 residues. CDR3 DNA sequence: TGCAGCTCTGTGGGAACCGGTGAGCAGTTCTTC. Translating it yields CSSVGTGEQFF.

Written as DNA, the CDR3 is TGTGCCAGCAGCTTAGCGCCGACTAGTGAAGAGACCCAGTACTTC. It encodes CASSLAPTSEETQYF. This chain joins TRBV7-9 and TRBJ2-5, with a weak D call TRBD2 (6 bases). The CDR3 has 15 amino acids. The germline V gene encodes CDR1 SEHNR and CDR2 FQNEAQ (reference sequence). Between the trimmed V and J ends, which lost 0 bases and 3 bases, there was a span of 11 bases.